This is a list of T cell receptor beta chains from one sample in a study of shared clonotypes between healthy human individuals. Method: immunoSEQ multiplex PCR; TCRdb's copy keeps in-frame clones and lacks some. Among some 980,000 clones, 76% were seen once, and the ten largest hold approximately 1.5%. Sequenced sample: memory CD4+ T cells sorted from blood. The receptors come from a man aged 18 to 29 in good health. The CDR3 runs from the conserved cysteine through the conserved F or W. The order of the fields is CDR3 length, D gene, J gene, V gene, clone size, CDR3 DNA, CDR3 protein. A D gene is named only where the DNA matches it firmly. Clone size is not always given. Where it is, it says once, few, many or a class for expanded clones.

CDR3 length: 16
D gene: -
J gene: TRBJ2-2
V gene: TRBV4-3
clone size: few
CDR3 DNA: TGCGCCAGCAGCCAAGAAGCGGGACAGAACACCGGGGAGCTGTTTTTT
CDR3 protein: CASSQEAGQNTGELFF

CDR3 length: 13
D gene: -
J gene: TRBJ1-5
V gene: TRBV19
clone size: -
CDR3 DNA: TGTGCCAGTAGTAAGAGGGGCAATCAGCCCCAGCATTTT
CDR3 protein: CASSKRGNQPQHF

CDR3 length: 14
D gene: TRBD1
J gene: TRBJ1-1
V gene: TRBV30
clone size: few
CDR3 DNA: TGTGCCTGGAGTGTACGGGCAGGGACAGGGAGGGCTTTCTTT
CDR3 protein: CAWSVRAGTGRAFF

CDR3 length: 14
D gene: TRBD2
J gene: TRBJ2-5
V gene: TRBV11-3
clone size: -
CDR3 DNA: TGTGCCAGCAGCCCCGGGGGGTTGGGGGAGACCCAGTACTTC
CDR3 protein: CASSPGGLGETQYF

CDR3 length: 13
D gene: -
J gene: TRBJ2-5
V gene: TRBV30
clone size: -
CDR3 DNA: TGTGCCTGGACCCAGGGATACCAAGAGACCCAGTACTTC
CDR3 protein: CAWTQGYQETQYF

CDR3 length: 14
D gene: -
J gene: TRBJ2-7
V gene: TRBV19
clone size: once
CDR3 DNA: TGTGCCAGTAGTATAGATCTGCGTCCCAACGAGCAGTACTTC
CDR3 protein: CASSIDLRPNEQYF

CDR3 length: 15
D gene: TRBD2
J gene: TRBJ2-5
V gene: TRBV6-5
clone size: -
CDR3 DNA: TGTGCCAGCAGCCGGTTAGCGGGAGGCCAGGAGACCCAGTACTTC
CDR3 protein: CASSRLAGGQETQYF

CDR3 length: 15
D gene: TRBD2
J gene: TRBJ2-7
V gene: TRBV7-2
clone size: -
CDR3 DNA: TGTGCCAGCAGCGACCCGGGACTAGCGGGGTACGAGCAGTACTTC
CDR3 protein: CASSDPGLAGYEQYF

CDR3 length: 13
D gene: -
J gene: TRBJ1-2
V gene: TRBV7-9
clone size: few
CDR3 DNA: TGTGCCAGCAGCTTCCAGGGGAGCTATGGCTACACCTTC
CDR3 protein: CASSFQGSYGYTF

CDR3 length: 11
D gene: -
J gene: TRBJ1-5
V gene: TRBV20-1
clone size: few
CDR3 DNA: TGCAGTGCTAAAGGCAATCAGCCCCAGCATTTT
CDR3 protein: CSAKGNQPQHF

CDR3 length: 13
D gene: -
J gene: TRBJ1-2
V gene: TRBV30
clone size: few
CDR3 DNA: TGTGCCTGGAGTGTTGAGGCAGCCTATGGCTACACCTTC
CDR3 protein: CAWSVEAAYGYTF

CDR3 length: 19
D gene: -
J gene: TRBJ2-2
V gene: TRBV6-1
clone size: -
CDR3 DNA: TGTGCCAGCAGTGAAGCGTGGGCAGGGCGAGGGGAGCGGGCCGGGGAGCTGTTTTTT
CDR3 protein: CASSEAWAGRGERAGELFF

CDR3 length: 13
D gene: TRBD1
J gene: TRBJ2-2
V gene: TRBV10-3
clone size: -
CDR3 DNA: TGTGCCACCCGACAGGGTCTGGAAGGGGAGCTGTTTTTT
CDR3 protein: CATRQGLEGELFF

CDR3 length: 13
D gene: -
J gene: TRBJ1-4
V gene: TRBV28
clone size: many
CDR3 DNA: TGTGCCTCCTATAAGGGGGGTCGAGAAAAACTGTTTTTT
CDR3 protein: CASYKGGREKLFF

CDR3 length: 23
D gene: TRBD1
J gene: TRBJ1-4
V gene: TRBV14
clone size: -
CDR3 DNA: TGTGCCAGCAGCCAAGATCCTTATTTCGCCACCACAGGGGGCAAGGCAACTAATGAAAAACTGTTTTTT
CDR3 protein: CASSQDPYFATTGGKATNEKLFF

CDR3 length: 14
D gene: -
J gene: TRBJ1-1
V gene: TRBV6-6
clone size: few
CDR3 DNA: TGTGCCAGCAGTTACTCGGAAGGACAGAATGAAGCTTTCTTT
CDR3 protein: CASSYSEGQNEAFF

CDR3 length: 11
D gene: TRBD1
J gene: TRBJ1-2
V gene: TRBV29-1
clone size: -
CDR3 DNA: TGCAGCGTTGGGACAGGGGAAGGCTACACCTTC
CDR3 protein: CSVGTGEGYTF

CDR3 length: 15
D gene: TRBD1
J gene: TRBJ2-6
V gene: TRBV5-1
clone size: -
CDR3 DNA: TGCGCCAGCAGTTCTGGACAGGTTACTGCCAACGTCCTGACTTTC
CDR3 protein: CASSSGQVTANVLTF

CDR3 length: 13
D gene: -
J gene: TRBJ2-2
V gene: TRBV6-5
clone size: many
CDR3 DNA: TGTGCCACCAGGACACAAAACACCGGGGAGCTGTTTTTT
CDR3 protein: CATRTQNTGELFF

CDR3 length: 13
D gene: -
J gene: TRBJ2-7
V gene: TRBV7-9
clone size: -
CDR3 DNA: TGTGCCAGCATCCCGTCCCCTGGGGCCGAGCAGTACTTC
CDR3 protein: CASIPSPGAEQYF

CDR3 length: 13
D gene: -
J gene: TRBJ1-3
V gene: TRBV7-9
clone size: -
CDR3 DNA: TGTGCCAGCACCCCCTACTCTGGAAACACCATATATTTT
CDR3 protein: CASTPYSGNTIYF

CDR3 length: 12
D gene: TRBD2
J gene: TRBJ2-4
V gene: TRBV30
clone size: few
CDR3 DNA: TGTGCCTGGAGGGCAGGGAGGGACATTCAGTACTTC
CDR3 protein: CAWRAGRDIQYF

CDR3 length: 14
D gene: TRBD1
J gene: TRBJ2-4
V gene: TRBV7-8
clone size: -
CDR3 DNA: TGTGCCAGCAGCTCCGGGACAGGAGTAAACATTCAGTACTTC
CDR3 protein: CASSSGTGVNIQYF

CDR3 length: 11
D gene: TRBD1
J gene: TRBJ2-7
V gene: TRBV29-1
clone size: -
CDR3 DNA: TGCAGCGTTGAGGAGTTGGGGACAGGATACTTC
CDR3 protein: CSVEELGTGYF

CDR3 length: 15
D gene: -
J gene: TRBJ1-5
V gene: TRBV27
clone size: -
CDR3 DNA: TGTGCCAGCAGTTCCACAGGGCCCGGCAATCAGCCCCAGCATTTT
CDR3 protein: CASSSTGPGNQPQHF

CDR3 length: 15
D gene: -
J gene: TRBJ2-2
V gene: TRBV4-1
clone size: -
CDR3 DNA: TGCGCCAGCAGCCGGGCGGGCTGGAACACCGGGGAGCTGTTTTTT
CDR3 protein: CASSRAGWNTGELFF

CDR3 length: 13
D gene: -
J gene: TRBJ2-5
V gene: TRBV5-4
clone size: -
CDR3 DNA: TGTGCCAGCAGCTTGGCAAGGCAGGAGACCCAGTACTTC
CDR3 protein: CASSLARQETQYF

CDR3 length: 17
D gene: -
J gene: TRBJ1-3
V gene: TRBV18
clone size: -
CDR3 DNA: TGTGCCAGCTCACCACTCCCGTCGGGCTCCTCTGGAAACACCATATATTTT
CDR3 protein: CASSPLPSGSSGNTIYF

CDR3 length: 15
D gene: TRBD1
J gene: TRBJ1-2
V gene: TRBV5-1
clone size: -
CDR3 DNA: TGCGCCAGCAGCCAGGACAGGGGTTATGGCTATGGCTACACCTTC
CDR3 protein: CASSQDRGYGYGYTF

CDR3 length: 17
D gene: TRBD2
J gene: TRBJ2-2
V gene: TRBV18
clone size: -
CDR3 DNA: TGTGCCAGCTCACCTAACCTAGCGGGAGGTAACACCGGGGAGCTGTTTTTT
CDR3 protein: CASSPNLAGGNTGELFF

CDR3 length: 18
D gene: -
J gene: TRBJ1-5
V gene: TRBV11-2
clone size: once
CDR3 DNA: TGTGCCAGCAGCCGACCGTCCATCCCAGCTAATAGCAATCAGCCCCAGCATTTT
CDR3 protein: CASSRPSIPANSNQPQHF

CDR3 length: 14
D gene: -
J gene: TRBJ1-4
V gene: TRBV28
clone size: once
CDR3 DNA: TGTGCCAGCAGTTTGGTTCCACCGGGGGGAAAACTGTTTTTT
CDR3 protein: CASSLVPPGGKLFF

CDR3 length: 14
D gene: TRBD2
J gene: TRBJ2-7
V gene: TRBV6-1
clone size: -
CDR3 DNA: TGTGCCAGCAGGAGGAGGGGACTAGCGGGAGAGGGGTACTTC
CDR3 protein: CASRRRGLAGEGYF

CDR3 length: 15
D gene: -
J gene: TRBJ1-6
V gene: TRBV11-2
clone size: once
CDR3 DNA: TGTGCCAGCAGCTTAGATTGGGGTTTCCAGAGCCCCCTCCACTTT
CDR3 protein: CASSLDWGFQSPLHF

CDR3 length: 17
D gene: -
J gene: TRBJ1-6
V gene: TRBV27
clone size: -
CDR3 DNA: TGTGCCAGCAGTACCGGAACAGGGCGGGTTGATAATTCACCCCTCCACTTT
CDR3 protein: CASSTGTGRVDNSPLHF

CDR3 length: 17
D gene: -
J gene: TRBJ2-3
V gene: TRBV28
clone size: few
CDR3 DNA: TGTGCCAGCAGTTTGTTAGGGGGGGGCGCGGGGACAGATACGCAGTATTTT
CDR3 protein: CASSLLGGGAGTDTQYF

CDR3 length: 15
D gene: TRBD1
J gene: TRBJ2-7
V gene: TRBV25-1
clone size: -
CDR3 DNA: TGTGCCAGCAGTGGGTCGGGACAGGGAAAGAAAGAGCAGTACTTC
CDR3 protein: CASSGSGQGKKEQYF

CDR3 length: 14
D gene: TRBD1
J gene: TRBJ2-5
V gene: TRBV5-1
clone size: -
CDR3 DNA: TGCGCCAGCAGCTGGGGCACAGGGGGAGAGACCCAGTACTTC
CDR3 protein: CASSWGTGGETQYF

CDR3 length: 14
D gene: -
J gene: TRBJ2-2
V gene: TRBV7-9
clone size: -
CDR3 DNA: TGTGCCAGCAGCTCATCCCGGGTCACCGGGGAGCTGTTTTTT
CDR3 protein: CASSSSRVTGELFF

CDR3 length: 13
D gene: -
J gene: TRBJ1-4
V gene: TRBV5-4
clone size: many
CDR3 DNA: TGTGCCAGCAGCCTCGGACAGTATGAAAAACTGTTTTTT
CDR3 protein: CASSLGQYEKLFF

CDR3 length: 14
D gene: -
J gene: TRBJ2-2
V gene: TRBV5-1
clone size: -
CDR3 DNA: TGCGCCAGCAGCTTGCCTCTGAACACCGGGGAGCTGTTTTTT
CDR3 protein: CASSLPLNTGELFF

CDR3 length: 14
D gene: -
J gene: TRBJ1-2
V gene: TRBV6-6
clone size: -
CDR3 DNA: TGTGCCAGCAGTTACCCTGGGCTTGACTATGGCTACACCTTC
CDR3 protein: CASSYPGLDYGYTF

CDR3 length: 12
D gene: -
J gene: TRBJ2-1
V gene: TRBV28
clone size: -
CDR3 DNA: TGTGCCAGCACTAGGACCCACGGTGAGCAGTTCTTC
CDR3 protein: CASTRTHGEQFF

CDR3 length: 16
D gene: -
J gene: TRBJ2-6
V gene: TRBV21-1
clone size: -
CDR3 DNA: TGTGCCAGCAGCAAGGGACAGCGAAGAGGGGCCAACGTCCTGACTTTC
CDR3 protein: CASSKGQRRGANVLTF

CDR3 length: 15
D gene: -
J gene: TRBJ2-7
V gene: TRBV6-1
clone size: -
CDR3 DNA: TGTGCCAGCTCGCAACAGGGTGGGTTGACCTACGAGCAGTACTTC
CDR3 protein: CASSQQGGLTYEQYF

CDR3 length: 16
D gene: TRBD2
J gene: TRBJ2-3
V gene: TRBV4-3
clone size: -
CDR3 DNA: TGCGCCAGCAGCCAAGGGAAGGCGCAGGGAGGGAATACGCAGTATTTT
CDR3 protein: CASSQGKAQGGNTQYF

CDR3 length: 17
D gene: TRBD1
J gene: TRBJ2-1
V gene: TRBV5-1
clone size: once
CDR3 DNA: TGCGCCAGCAGTTTCGAGCCCCGGGACAGGGGTTTGAATGAGCAGTTCTTC
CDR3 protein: CASSFEPRDRGLNEQFF

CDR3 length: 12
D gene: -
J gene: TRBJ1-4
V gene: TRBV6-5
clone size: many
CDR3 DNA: TGTGCCAGCAGTTCCACAGGGGAAAAACTGTTTTTT
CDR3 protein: CASSSTGEKLFF

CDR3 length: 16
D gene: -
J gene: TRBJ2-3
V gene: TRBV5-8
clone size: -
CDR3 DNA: TGTGCCAGCAGCCGTCTAGGGAAAACTAGCACAGATACGCAGTATTTT
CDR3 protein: CASSRLGKTSTDTQYF

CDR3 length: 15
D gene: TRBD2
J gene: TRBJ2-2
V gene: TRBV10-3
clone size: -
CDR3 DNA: TGTGCCATCAGTGACGGGGGGACGAACACCGGGGAGCTGTTTTTT
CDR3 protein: CAISDGGTNTGELFF

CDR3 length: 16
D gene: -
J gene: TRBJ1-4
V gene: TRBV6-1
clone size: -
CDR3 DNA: TGTGCCAGCAGTGAATTAAGGGGGGGCTCTAATGAAAAACTGTTTTTT
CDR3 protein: CASSELRGGSNEKLFF

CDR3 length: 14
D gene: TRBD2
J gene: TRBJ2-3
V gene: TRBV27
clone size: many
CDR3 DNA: TGTGCCAGTTCGCGGGGGTCCCTCACAGATACGCAGTATTTT
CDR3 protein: CASSRGSLTDTQYF

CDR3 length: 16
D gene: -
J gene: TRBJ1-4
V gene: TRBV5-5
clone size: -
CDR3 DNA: TGTGCCAGCAGCCCGGGCGGCTTAGGCTCTAATGAAAAACTGTTTTTT
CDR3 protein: CASSPGGLGSNEKLFF

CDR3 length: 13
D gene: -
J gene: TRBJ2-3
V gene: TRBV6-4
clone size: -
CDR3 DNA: TGTGCCAGCAGTGAAGGGGATACCTATACGCAGTATTTT
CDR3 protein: CASSEGDTYTQYF

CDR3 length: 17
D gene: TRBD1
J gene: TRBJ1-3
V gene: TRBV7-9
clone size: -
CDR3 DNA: TGTGCCAGCAGCTTGATCCCGGGACAGGGTGTGGGAAACACCATATATTTT
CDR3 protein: CASSLIPGQGVGNTIYF

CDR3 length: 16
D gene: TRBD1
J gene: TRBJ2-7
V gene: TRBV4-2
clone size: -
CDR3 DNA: TGTGCCAGCAGCCGGGACAGGGGCTTGGGCTCCTACGAGCAGTACTTC
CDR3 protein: CASSRDRGLGSYEQYF

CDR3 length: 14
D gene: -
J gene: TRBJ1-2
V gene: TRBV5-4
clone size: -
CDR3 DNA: TGTGCCAGCAGCCCCGCCTCGGCCCCCTATGGCTACACCTTC
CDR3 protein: CASSPASAPYGYTF